In this sample, the clone carrying this T cell receptor beta chain turned up a few times. This sample's time point: pre-sensitization, week 0. The treatment: therapeutic diphenylcyclopropenone sensitization with weekly scalp DPC. The sample comes from a study of human T cells and chemical hapten exposure. TCRdb recomputed calls from the RACE reads with MiXCR, one row per CDR3 protein. The sample contains around 92,000 distinct CDR3 sequences, 10% to 13% of which appear only once. The material was whole blood, obtained in connection with sensitization to the hapten diphenylcyclopropenone (DPC). This TCR was sampled from a woman in her sixties or seventies with alopecia areata. Some clones in this sample may be carry-over from other donors' samples.

CDR3 nucleotides: TGTGCCAGCAGCCCGTCCCTTTACAATGAGCAGTTCTTC. Translation gives CASSPSLYNEQFF. The rearrangement uses TRBV7-9 and TRBJ2-1; no clear D gene. V lost 5 bases and J lost 4, with 9 bases in between. The CDR3 runs to 13 residues. In germline, CDR1 is SEHNR, CDR2 FQNEAQ (reference sequence).